This passage covers 5 T cell receptor beta chains from one sample sequenced in a study of blood T cell repertoires in COVID-19. The table came from immunoSEQ multiplex PCR; TCRdb's copy has only in-frame clones and leaves some out. The sample carries more than 150,000 clones, 70% to 90% recorded once. The material sequenced was peripheral blood. The receptors here all came from a man aged 55 to 70 with acute or convalescent COVID-19.

The V and J genes are TRBV3-1 (or the pseudogene TRBV3-2) and TRBJ2-1; D is possibly TRBD1 (7 bases). Trimming took 2 bases from V and 12 from J, leaving 17 bases between them. Per germline, CDR1 LGHDT and CDR2 YNNKEL (reference sequence). CDR3 size: 14 residues. The CDR3 loop reads CASSQRAGGPRQFF. The CDR3, as DNA: TGTGCCAGCAGCCAACGGGCAGGGGGGCCTAGGCAGTTCTTC.

The chain employs TRBV18 and TRBJ2-2; TRBD1 is a possible D gene (6 bases). CDR1 KGHSH and CDR2 LQKENI come from the germline V gene. Between the trimmed V and J ends, which lost 3 bases and 2 bases, there was a span of 13 bases. The CDR3 has 16 residues. The CDR3 here is CASSPSRQANTGELFF. As DNA, the CDR3 is TGTGCCAGCTCACCGAGCCGACAGGCCAACACCGGGGAGCTGTTTTTT.

J is TRBJ1-2 and V is TRBV2; D perhaps matches TRBD1 (6 bases). This CDR3 is 15 amino acids long. Germline lookup yields CDR1 SNHLY and CDR2 FYNNEI. Trimming stripped 4 bases from V and 4 bases from J, with 16 bases between. The CDR3 DNA reads TGTGCCAGCAGTGCGGACAGAAACCCTACCTATGGCTACACCTTC. Translating gives CASSADRNPTYGYTF. The full variable domain, in which reference TRBV2 and TRBJ1-2 provide the parts outside the CDR3, is EPEVTQTPSHQVTQMGQEVILRCVPISNHLYFYWYRQILGQKVEFLVSFYNNEISEKSEIFDDQFSVERPDGSNFTLKIRSTKLEDSAMYFCASSADRNPTYGYTFGSGTRLTVV.

This chain links TRBV18 with TRBJ1-4; D is ambiguous. Germline lookup yields CDR1 KGHSH and CDR2 LQKENI. The CDR3 spans 13 residues. V lost 3 bases and J 6 bases, leaving 8 bases between the germline ends. In DNA, the CDR3 is TGTGCCAGCTCACCTGGGCTTGATGAAAAACTGTTTTTT. This translates into CASSPGLDEKLFF.

This chain uses TRBV30 with TRBJ2-1; 7 bases agree with TRBD1. With 8 bases clipped from V and 0 bases from J, the junction kept 4 bases outside the gene matches. The CDR3 length is 13 residues. Germline lookup yields CDR1 GTSNPN and CDR2 SVGIG (reference sequence). The CDR3, as DNA: TGTGCCCTACAGGGGAGCTCCTACAATGAGCAGTTCTTC. It yields the protein CALQGSSYNEQFF. Full variable domain (rest looked up from reference TRBV30 and TRBJ2-1): SQTIHQWPATLVQPVGSPLSLECTVEGTSNPNLYWYRQAAGRGLQLLFYSVGIGQISSEVPQNLSASRPQDRQFILSSKKLLLSDSGFYLCALQGSSYNEQFFGPGTRLTVL.